This is a list of T cell receptor beta chains from one sample in a study of blood T cell repertoires in COVID-19. Data came from immunoSEQ multiplex PCR; TCRdb stores just in-frame clones and leaves some out. The profile shows 310,000 or so clones, around 87% of them singletons. The source material was peripheral blood. The receptors stem from a man aged 45-65 years with active or convalescent COVID-19. Each CDR3 is given with its conserved first and last residue. D genes are given only for firm matches. Size tells how often a clone was seen (once, few, many) or the class of an expanded clone, and some rows leave it out.

>.|TRBV30|TRBJ2-5|.
CAWSVLRGSGETQYF
TGTGCCTGGAGTGTTCTCAGGGGATCGGGAGAGACCCAGTACTTC
>.|TRBV28|TRBJ2-1|.
CASSDIIRGGPLNEQFF
TGTGCCAGCAGTGACATCATAAGGGGGGGGCCATTGAATGAGCAGTTCTTC
>TRBD2|TRBV28|TRBJ2-1|.
CASSPMRLARPSNEQFF
TGTGCCAGCAGTCCGATGCGACTAGCCAGACCCTCCAATGAGCAGTTCTTC
>.|TRBV10-3|TRBJ2-3|.
CAISESSSTDTQYF
TGTGCCATCAGTGAGTCGAGCAGCACAGATACGCAGTATTTT
>TRBD1|TRBV10-3|TRBJ2-7|.
CAINSSGTGSPEQYF
TGTGCCATCAATTCCTCCGGGACAGGTTCCCCCGAGCAGTACTTC
>TRBD1|TRBV19|TRBJ2-2|.
CASADRGQSGELFF
TGTGCCAGCGCTGACAGGGGGCAGTCGGGGGAGCTGTTTTTT
>.|TRBV28|TRBJ2-3|.
CASSRSGGVGDTQYF
TGTGCCAGCAGCCGTTCCGGAGGGGTAGGAGATACGCAGTATTTT
>TRBD1|TRBV3-1/TRBV3-2|TRBJ1-2|.
CASSRTGSYGYTF
TGTGCCAGCAGCCGGACAGGGAGCTATGGCTACACCTTC
>TRBD1|TRBV5-1|TRBJ1-4|.
CASSLTGTGGGKLFF
TGCGCCAGCAGTTTAACCGGGACAGGGGGCGGAAAACTGTTTTTT
>.|TRBV6-5|TRBJ2-7|.
CASRGRPPTYEQYF
TGTGCCAGCAGGGGGAGGCCCCCTACCTACGAGCAGTACTTC
>.|TRBV19|TRBJ2-1|once
CASSTSSSSYNEQFF
TGTGCCAGTAGTACTTCTAGCTCCTCCTACAATGAGCAGTTCTTC
>TRBD2|TRBV4-1|TRBJ2-1|.
CASSQGTSGTYNEQFF
TGCGCCAGCAGCCAGGGGACTAGCGGAACTTACAATGAGCAGTTCTTC
>TRBD1|TRBV7-9|TRBJ2-7|.
CASSLGQATYEQYF
TGTGCCAGCAGCTTGGGACAGGCGACCTACGAGCAGTACTTC
>.|TRBV7-3|TRBJ2-1|.
CASSLVGLEQFF
TGTGCCAGCAGCTTAGTCGGTTTAGAGCAGTTCTTC
>.|TRBV7-2|TRBJ1-2|.
CASSVARGDGGYTF
TGTGCCAGCAGTGTAGCCCGGGGGGATGGTGGCTACACCTTC
>.|TRBV18|TRBJ1-5|.
CASSPPGLNQPQHF
TGTGCCAGCTCCCCCCCTGGGCTCAATCAGCCCCAGCATTTT
>TRBD1|TRBV5-4|TRBJ1-2|once
CASSFPGGNYGYTF
TGTGCCAGCAGCTTCCCAGGGGGCAACTATGGCTACACCTTC
>TRBD2|TRBV5-5|TRBJ2-1|few
CASSVGAGGPGPYNEQFF
TGTGCCAGCAGCGTTGGAGCGGGGGGACCTGGTCCCTACAATGAGCAGTTCTTC
>TRBD2|TRBV5-5|TRBJ2-7|.
CASSYPLAGAYEQYF
TGTGCCAGCAGCTACCCTCTAGCGGGAGCCTACGAGCAGTACTTC
>.|TRBV12-3/TRBV12-4|TRBJ1-6|.
CASSLDSSPLHF
TGTGCCAGCAGCCTGGACAGCTCACCCCTCCACTTT
>TRBD1|TRBV28|TRBJ2-3|.
CASSPADRGGTDTQYF
TGTGCCAGCAGTCCAGCAGACAGGGGTGGGACAGATACGCAGTATTTT
>TRBD1|TRBV6-5|TRBJ2-3|.
CASRRQGADTQYF
TGTGCCAGCAGAAGACAGGGCGCAGATACGCAGTATTTT
>TRBD1|TRBV30|TRBJ1-2|.
CAWTGKGTASNYGYTF
TGTGCCTGGACTGGCAAAGGGACAGCTTCCAACTATGGCTACACCTTC
>TRBD1|TRBV19|TRBJ1-2|.
CASSIGGTGDTAPYGYTF
TGTGCCAGTAGTATAGGGGGGACAGGAGACACCGCACCCTATGGCTACACCTTC
>.|TRBV19|TRBJ2-2|once
CASSLFTGANTGELFF
TGTGCCAGTAGCCTTTTCACGGGGGCGAACACCGGGGAGCTGTTTTTT
>TRBD1|TRBV2|TRBJ2-3|.
CASGGRTGTDTQYF
TGTGCCAGCGGGGGTCGGACAGGGACAGATACGCAGTATTTT
>.|TRBV2|TRBJ2-7|.
CASTQGGISYEQYF
TGTGCCAGCACTCAGGGCGGGATCTCCTACGAGCAGTACTTC
>TRBD2|TRBV5-1|TRBJ2-5|.
CASSSTGGVQETQYF
TGCGCCAGCAGCTCGACCGGGGGGGTCCAAGAGACCCAGTACTTC
>TRBD1|TRBV28|TRBJ2-7|few
CASSAPGQLRYEQYF
TGTGCCAGCAGTGCCCCGGGACAGCTACGCTACGAGCAGTACTTC
>TRBD2|TRBV7-2|TRBJ2-7|.
CASSPGLASYEQYF
TGTGCCAGCAGCCCGGGACTAGCGTCCTACGAGCAGTACTTC
>.|TRBV18|TRBJ2-1|.
CASSPRGDSYNEQFF
TGTGCCAGCTCACCACGAGGTGACAGCTACAATGAGCAGTTCTTC
>TRBD1|TRBV27|TRBJ1-2|.
CASSLSGDRGLPGYTF
TGTGCCAGCAGTTTATCGGGTGACAGGGGGCTTCCTGGCTACACCTTC
>TRBD1|TRBV3-1/TRBV3-2|TRBJ2-5|.
CASSRDRQETQYF
TGTGCCAGCAGTCGGGACAGGCAAGAGACCCAGTACTTC
>TRBD1|TRBV29-1|TRBJ2-3|.
CSGQTGTGTDTQYF
TGCAGCGGCCAGACCGGGACAGGCACAGATACGCAGTATTTT
>.|TRBV5-1|TRBJ2-6|.
CASSFSTSGANVLTF
TGCGCCAGCAGCTTTAGCACCTCTGGGGCCAACGTCCTGACTTTC
>TRBD1|TRBV7-2|TRBJ2-7|.
CASKSDRVSYEQYF
TGTGCCAGCAAATCGGACAGGGTGTCCTACGAGCAGTACTTC
>TRBD1|TRBV7-8|TRBJ1-5|.
CASSLGRGDNQPQHF
TGTGCCAGCAGCTTAGGCAGGGGGGACAATCAGCCCCAGCATTTT
>TRBD1|TRBV5-6|TRBJ1-6|.
CASSLAGTEINSPLHF
TGTGCCAGCAGCCTAGCCGGGACAGAGATTAATTCACCCCTCCACTTT
>TRBD1|TRBV7-8|TRBJ1-1|.
CASSLRGTGSEAFF
TGTGCCAGCAGCTTAAGGGGGACAGGGTCTGAAGCTTTCTTT
>TRBD2|TRBV15|TRBJ2-7|.
CATSSGGGVYEQYF
TGTGCCACCAGCAGTGGCGGGGGTGTCTACGAGCAGTACTTC
>.|TRBV30|TRBJ2-7|.
CAWGRGPYEQYF
TGTGCCTGGGGAAGGGGTCCCTACGAGCAGTACTTC
>.|TRBV18|TRBJ1-6|.
CASSPIGNSPLHF
TGTGCCAGCTCACCGATCGGGAATTCACCCCTCCACTTT
>.|TRBV5-5|TRBJ1-1|.
CASSLGGPNTEAFF
TGTGCCAGCAGCTTGGGTGGGCCGAACACTGAAGCTTTCTTT
>TRBD2|TRBV5-4|TRBJ2-5|.
CASSRQLAGGQETQYF
TGTGCCAGCAGTCGACAACTAGCGGGAGGCCAAGAGACCCAGTACTTC
>TRBD1|TRBV19|TRBJ1-1|.
CASSFPDRDTEAFF
TGTGCCAGTAGTTTCCCCGACAGGGACACTGAAGCTTTCTTT
>TRBD1|TRBV7-6|TRBJ2-2|.
CASSAKGAPPGELFF
TGTGCCAGCAGCGCAAAGGGGGCGCCCCCCGGGGAGCTGTTTTTT
>TRBD2|TRBV7-3|TRBJ2-5|.
CASILAGKVQETQYF
TGTGCCAGCATACTAGCGGGGAAAGTCCAAGAGACCCAGTACTTC
>.|TRBV3-1/TRBV3-2|TRBJ2-7|.
CASSQETGASYEQYF
TGTGCCAGCAGCCAAGAAACGGGAGCTTCCTACGAGCAGTACTTC
>.|TRBV6-1|TRBJ1-5|.
CASSDRVRGNNQPQHF
TGTGCCAGCAGTGATAGGGTCAGGGGCAACAATCAGCCCCAGCATTTT
>.|TRBV5-1|TRBJ2-5|once
CASSLTGYQETQYF
TGCGCCAGCAGCTTAACAGGGTACCAAGAGACCCAGTACTTC
>.|TRBV2|TRBJ1-6|few
CASSEGVSNSPLHF
TGTGCCAGCAGTGAAGGTGTGAGTAATTCACCCCTCCACTTT
>TRBD2|TRBV18|TRBJ2-1|.
CASSSGSGYNEQFF
TGTGCCAGCTCCAGCGGGAGTGGCTACAATGAGCAGTTCTTC
>TRBD1|TRBV18|TRBJ2-3|.
CASSPFGGTGTDTQYF
TGTGCCAGCTCACCTTTTGGAGGGACAGGGACAGATACGCAGTATTTT
>TRBD2|TRBV4-3|TRBJ2-1|once
CASSQALRRGSAYNEQFF
TGCGCCAGCAGCCAAGCCCTCCGGCGGGGGTCCGCCTACAATGAGCAGTTCTTC
>.|TRBV18|TRBJ1-4|.
CASSTSEVATNEKLFF
TGTGCCAGCTCTACCTCCGAGGTCGCAACTAATGAAAAACTGTTTTTT
>.|TRBV18|TRBJ1-1|.
CASSPPTEASLAFF
TGTGCCAGCTCACCACCGACAGAGGCTAGTCTAGCTTTCTTT